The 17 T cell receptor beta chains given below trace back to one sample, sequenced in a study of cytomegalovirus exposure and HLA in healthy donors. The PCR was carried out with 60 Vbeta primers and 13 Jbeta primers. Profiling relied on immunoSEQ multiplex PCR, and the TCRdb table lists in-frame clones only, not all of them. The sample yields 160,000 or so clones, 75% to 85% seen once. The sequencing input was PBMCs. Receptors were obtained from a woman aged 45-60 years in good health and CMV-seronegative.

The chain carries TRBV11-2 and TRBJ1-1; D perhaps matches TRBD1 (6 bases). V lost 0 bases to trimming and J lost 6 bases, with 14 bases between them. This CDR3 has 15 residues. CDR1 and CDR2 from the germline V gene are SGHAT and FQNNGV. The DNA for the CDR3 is TGTGCCAGCAGCTTAGATCTAAGGGGGATGGCTGAAGCTTTCTTT. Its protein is CASSLDLRGMAEAFF.

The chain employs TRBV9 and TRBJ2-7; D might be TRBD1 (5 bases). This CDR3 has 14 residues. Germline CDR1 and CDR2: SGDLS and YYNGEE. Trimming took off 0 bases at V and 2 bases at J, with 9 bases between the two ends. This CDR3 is CASSVGGRAYEQYF. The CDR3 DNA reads TGTGCCAGCAGCGTAGGCGGCAGGGCCTACGAGCAGTACTTC.

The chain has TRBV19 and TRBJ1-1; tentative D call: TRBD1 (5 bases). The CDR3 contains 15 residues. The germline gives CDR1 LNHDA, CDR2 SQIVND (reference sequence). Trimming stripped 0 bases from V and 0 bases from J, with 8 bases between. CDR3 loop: CASSIEGRVNTEAFF. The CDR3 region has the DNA TGTGCCAGTAGTATAGAGGGCAGGGTGAACACTGAAGCTTTCTTT.

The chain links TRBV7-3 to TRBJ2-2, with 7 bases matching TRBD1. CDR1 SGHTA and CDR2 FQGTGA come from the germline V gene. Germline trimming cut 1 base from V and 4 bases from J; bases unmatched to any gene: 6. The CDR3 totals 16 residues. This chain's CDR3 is CASSLSGGQLTGELFF. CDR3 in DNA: TGTGCCAGCAGCTTAAGTGGGGGACAGCTCACCGGGGAGCTGTTTTTT.

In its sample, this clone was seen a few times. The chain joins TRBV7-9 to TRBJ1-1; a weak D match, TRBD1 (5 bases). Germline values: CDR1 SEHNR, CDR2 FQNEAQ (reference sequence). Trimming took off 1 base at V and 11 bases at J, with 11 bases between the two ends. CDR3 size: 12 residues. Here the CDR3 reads CASSLDQGSAFF. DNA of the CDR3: TGTGCCAGCAGCTTAGATCAGGGTTCTGCTTTCTTT.

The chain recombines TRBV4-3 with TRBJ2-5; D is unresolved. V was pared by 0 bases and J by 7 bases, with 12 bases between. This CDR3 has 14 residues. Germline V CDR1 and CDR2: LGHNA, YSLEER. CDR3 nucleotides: TGCGCCAGCAGCCAAGATGGGCGTCCAGGGACCCAGTACTTC. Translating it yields CASSQDGRPGTQYF.

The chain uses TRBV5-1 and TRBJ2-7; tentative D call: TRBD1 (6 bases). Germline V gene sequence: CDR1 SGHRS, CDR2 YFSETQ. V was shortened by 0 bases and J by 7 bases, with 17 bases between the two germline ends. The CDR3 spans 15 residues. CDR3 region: CASSLVPGTNYEQYF. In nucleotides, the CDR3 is TGCGCCAGCAGCTTGGTTCCAGGGACAAACTATGAGCAGTACTTC.

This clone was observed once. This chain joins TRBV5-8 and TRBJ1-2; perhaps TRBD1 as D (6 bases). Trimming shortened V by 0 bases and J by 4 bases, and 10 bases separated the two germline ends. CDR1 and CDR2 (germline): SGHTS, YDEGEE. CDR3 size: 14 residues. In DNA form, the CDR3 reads TGTGCCAGCAGCTTGGACGGGGGGCCCTATGGCTACACCTTC. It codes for CASSLDGGPYGYTF.

CDR3 in DNA: TGTGCCAGCAGTCTTGGACAGGGGGAAGGCTACACCTTC. Translated, it gives CASSLGQGEGYTF. This chain connects TRBV6-5 to TRBJ1-2; 10 bases are a match to TRBD1. Per the germline V gene, CDR1 is MNHEY and CDR2 is SVGAGI. The ends lost 5 bases at V and 8 bases at J; junction bases unmatched: 5. CDR3 size: 13 residues.

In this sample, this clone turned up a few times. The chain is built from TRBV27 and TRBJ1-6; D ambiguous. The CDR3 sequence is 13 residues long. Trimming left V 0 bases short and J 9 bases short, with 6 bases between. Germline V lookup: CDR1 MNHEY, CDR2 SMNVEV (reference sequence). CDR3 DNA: TGTGCCAGCAGTTTATCGGAGGGTTCACCCCTCCACTTT. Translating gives CASSLSEGSPLHF.

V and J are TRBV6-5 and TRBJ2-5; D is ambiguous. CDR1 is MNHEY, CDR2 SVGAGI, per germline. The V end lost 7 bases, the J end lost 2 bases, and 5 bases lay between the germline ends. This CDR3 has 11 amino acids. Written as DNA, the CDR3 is TGTGCCAGCATGAGGCAAGAGACCCAGTACTTC. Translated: CASMRQETQYF.

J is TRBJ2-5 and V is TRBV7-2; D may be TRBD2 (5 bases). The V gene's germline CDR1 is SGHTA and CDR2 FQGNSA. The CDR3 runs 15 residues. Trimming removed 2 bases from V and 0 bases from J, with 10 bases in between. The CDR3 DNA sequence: TGTGCCAGCAGCTTACCCCGGACTGACCAAGAGACCCAGTACTTC. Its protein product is CASSLPRTDQETQYF. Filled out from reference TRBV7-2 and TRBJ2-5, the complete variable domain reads GAGVSQSPSNKVTEKGKDVELRCDPISGHTALYWYRQSLGQGLEFLIYFQGNSAPDKSGLPSDRFSAERTGGSVSTLTIQRTQQEDSAVYLCASSLPRTDQETQYFGPGTRLLVL.

The DNA of the CDR3 is TGCGCCAGCAGCGCCTACCCCCTAGCGGGGGGTCGAAATGAGCAGTTCTTC. Translating gives CASSAYPLAGGRNEQFF. V gene TRBV5-1 combines with J gene TRBJ2-1; 11 bases line up with TRBD2. Per germline, CDR1 SGHRS and CDR2 YFSETQ. The V segment lost 4 bases and the J segment 7 bases; nucleotides outside the gene matches: 13. CDR3 length: 17 residues.

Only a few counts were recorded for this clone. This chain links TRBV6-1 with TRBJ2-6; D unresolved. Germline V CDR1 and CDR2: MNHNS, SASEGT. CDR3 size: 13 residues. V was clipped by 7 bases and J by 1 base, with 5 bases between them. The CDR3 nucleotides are TGTGCCAGCACCCTTTCTGGGGCCAACGTCCTGACTTTC. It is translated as CASTLSGANVLTF.

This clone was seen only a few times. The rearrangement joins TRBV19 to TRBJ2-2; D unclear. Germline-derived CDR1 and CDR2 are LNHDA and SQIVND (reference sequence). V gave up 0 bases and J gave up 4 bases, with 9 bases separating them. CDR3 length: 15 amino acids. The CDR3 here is CASSIESRRTGELFF. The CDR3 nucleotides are TGTGCCAGTAGTATAGAATCTAGACGCACCGGGGAGCTGTTTTTT.

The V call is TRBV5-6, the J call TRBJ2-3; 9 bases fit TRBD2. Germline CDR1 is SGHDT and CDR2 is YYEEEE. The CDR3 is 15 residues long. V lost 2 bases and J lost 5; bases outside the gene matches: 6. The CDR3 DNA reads TGTGCCAGCAGCTTCTATAGCGGGAGTGGAGATACGCAGTATTTT. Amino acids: CASSFYSGSGDTQYF. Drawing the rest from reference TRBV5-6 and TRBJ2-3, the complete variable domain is DAGVTQSPTHLIKTRGQQVTLRCSPKSGHDTVSWYQQALGQGPQFIFQYYEEEERQRGNFPDRFSGHQFPNYSSELNVNALLLGDSALYLCASSFYSGSGDTQYFGPGTRLTVL.

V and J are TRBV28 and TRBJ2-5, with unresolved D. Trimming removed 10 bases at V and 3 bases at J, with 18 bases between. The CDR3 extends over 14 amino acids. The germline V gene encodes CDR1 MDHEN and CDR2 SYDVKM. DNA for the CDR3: TGTGCCACAAACCCCCAACAGCTAAAAGAGACCCAGTACTTC. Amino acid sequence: CATNPQQLKETQYF.